This T cell receptor beta chain appears in the sequencing data of a study of vaccination effects on CD4 cells after COVID-19. CD4+ T cell isolation took place after nine to eleven days of culture. The CDR3 is made up of 14 amino acids. V lost 5 bases and J lost 4; bases outside the gene matches: 7. Germline assignment: CDR1 SNHLY and CDR2 FYNNEI. Assay used: immunoSEQ multiplex PCR; TCRdb lists only in-frame clones, some missing. The sample consists of some 50,000 clones, approximately 74% of them appearing once. This clone was counted between two and nine times. The antigen is not known. Sequenced here: CD4+ T cells from PBMCs cultured without peptide, sampled before COVID-19 vaccination. The chain combines TRBV2 with TRBJ1-2; 7 bases agree with TRBD1. The clonotype comes from a human donor who had a prior SARS-CoV-2 infection. DNA for the CDR3: TGTGCCAGCAGTTTTGGACAGGCCCTCTATGGCTACACCTTC. Its translation is CASSFGQALYGYTF.